Listed below are T cell receptor beta chains from one sample, sequenced in a study of blood T cell repertoires in COVID-19. Generated by immunoSEQ multiplex PCR, the TCRdb table keeps only in-frame clones and is missing some. Found here are about 250,000 clones, 70% to 90% of them singletons; the top ten hold about 1.7%. Specimen: PBMCs or T cells enriched from blood (not recorded which). These receptors originate from a man in his forties who had recovered from COVID-19. Both conserved end residues are part of each CDR3. D genes are given only for firm matches. Only some rows state a clone size, as once, few, many or a class for expanded clones.

j_call: TRBJ1-2; clone_size: -; v_call: TRBV7-2; d_call: -; cdr3_nt: TGTGCCAGCACCCCCTCCCCAGGCCCCTATGGCTACACCTTC; cdr3_aa: CASTPSPGPYGYTF
j_call: TRBJ1-5; clone_size: -; v_call: TRBV19; d_call: -; cdr3_nt: TGTGCCAGTAGTATTTTTTCTTGGAGTTATAGCAATCAGCCCCAGCATTTT; cdr3_aa: CASSIFSWSYSNQPQHF
j_call: TRBJ1-5; clone_size: few; v_call: TRBV7-8; d_call: -; cdr3_nt: TGTGCCAGCAGCCGAGGGGGGGACAATCAGCCCCAGCATTTT; cdr3_aa: CASSRGGDNQPQHF
j_call: TRBJ2-1; clone_size: once; v_call: TRBV24-1; d_call: TRBD1; cdr3_nt: TGTGCCCCTCAGCCGGACAGGGGGCCTCACTACAATGAGCAGTTCTTC; cdr3_aa: CAPQPDRGPHYNEQFF
j_call: TRBJ1-4; clone_size: -; v_call: TRBV18; d_call: -; cdr3_nt: TGTGCCAGCTCACCGAATGGGGCCGATGAAAAACTGTTTTTT; cdr3_aa: CASSPNGADEKLFF
j_call: TRBJ2-7; clone_size: once; v_call: TRBV27; d_call: -; cdr3_nt: TGTGCCAGCAGTGGCCGCCCCTACGAGCAGTACTTC; cdr3_aa: CASSGRPYEQYF
j_call: TRBJ1-1; clone_size: once; v_call: TRBV7-9; d_call: TRBD1; cdr3_nt: TGTGCCAGCAGCTTGGGGACAGCCAACACTGAAGCTTTCTTT; cdr3_aa: CASSLGTANTEAFF
j_call: TRBJ2-1; clone_size: -; v_call: TRBV10-3; d_call: -; cdr3_nt: TGTGCCATCAGTGACGGGGGGCGCGATGAGCAGTTCTTC; cdr3_aa: CAISDGGRDEQFF
j_call: TRBJ2-2; clone_size: -; v_call: TRBV5-1; d_call: -; cdr3_nt: TGCGCCAGCAGTCGGACCAGGGGCACCGGGGAGCTGTTTTTT; cdr3_aa: CASSRTRGTGELFF
j_call: TRBJ2-7; clone_size: -; v_call: TRBV12-5; d_call: -; cdr3_nt: TGTGCTAGTGGTACGACAGCCAGCTCCTACGAGCAGTACTTC; cdr3_aa: CASGTTASSYEQYF
j_call: TRBJ1-5; clone_size: -; v_call: TRBV10-3; d_call: -; cdr3_nt: TGTGCCATCAGTGAGTCGGGGGGTCAGCCCCAGCATTTT; cdr3_aa: CAISESGGQPQHF
j_call: TRBJ2-1; clone_size: once; v_call: TRBV3-1/TRBV3-2; d_call: -; cdr3_nt: TGTGCCAGCAGCCAAGACACTAGCAGGTACAATGAGCAGTTCTTC; cdr3_aa: CASSQDTSRYNEQFF
j_call: TRBJ2-7; clone_size: -; v_call: TRBV3-1/TRBV3-2; d_call: TRBD2; cdr3_nt: TGTGCCAGCAGCCAAGTTAGCGGGGGGGCTGACGAGCAGTACTTC; cdr3_aa: CASSQVSGGADEQYF
j_call: TRBJ2-7; clone_size: -; v_call: TRBV5-1; d_call: -; cdr3_nt: TGCGCCAGCAGTCGCGGAGGCCCGTCCTACGAGCAGTACTTC; cdr3_aa: CASSRGGPSYEQYF
j_call: TRBJ2-7; clone_size: -; v_call: TRBV19; d_call: -; cdr3_nt: TGTGCCAGTAGTAACCAGACAGGGACTGGAAGCTACGAGCAGTACTTC; cdr3_aa: CASSNQTGTGSYEQYF
j_call: TRBJ2-7; clone_size: -; v_call: TRBV11-2; d_call: -; cdr3_nt: TGTGCCAGCAGCTCAATACAGGGTACCTACGAGCAGTACTTC; cdr3_aa: CASSSIQGTYEQYF
j_call: TRBJ1-2; clone_size: -; v_call: TRBV18; d_call: -; cdr3_nt: TGTGCCAGCTCACCCTCAGGGGATTGGTATGGCTACACCTTC; cdr3_aa: CASSPSGDWYGYTF
j_call: TRBJ2-3; clone_size: once; v_call: TRBV7-3; d_call: -; cdr3_nt: TGTGCCAGCAGCCATACCCCGGGGGGCCGGGTAGATACGCAGTATTTT; cdr3_aa: CASSHTPGGRVDTQYF
j_call: TRBJ2-1; clone_size: -; v_call: TRBV27; d_call: -; cdr3_nt: TGTGCCAGCACTCCATCCGGGACACGGGGATGGGGCTCCTACAATGAGCAGTTCTTC; cdr3_aa: CASTPSGTRGWGSYNEQFF
j_call: TRBJ2-3; clone_size: -; v_call: TRBV10-3; d_call: TRBD2; cdr3_nt: TGTGCCATCAGGCCGGGACTAGCGGAGACAGATACGCAGTATTTT; cdr3_aa: CAIRPGLAETDTQYF
j_call: TRBJ2-2; clone_size: -; v_call: TRBV7-3; d_call: -; cdr3_nt: TGTGCCAGCAGCTTAACACAGACGAACATCGGGGAGCTGTTTTTT; cdr3_aa: CASSLTQTNIGELFF
j_call: TRBJ2-5; clone_size: -; v_call: TRBV11-2; d_call: TRBD2; cdr3_nt: TGTGCCAGCAGCCCCTGGACTAGCGGGGCCCAAGAGACCCAGTACTTC; cdr3_aa: CASSPWTSGAQETQYF
j_call: TRBJ1-1; clone_size: once; v_call: TRBV5-6; d_call: -; cdr3_nt: TGTGCCAGCAGCTTTTTGGGGGGGAAGGCTGAAGCTTTCTTT; cdr3_aa: CASSFLGGKAEAFF
j_call: TRBJ1-5; clone_size: -; v_call: TRBV28; d_call: -; cdr3_nt: TGTGCCAGCAGTTTATTCGCCGGAGGGGATGGGCAGCCCCAGCATTTT; cdr3_aa: CASSLFAGGDGQPQHF
j_call: TRBJ2-3; clone_size: -; v_call: TRBV3-1/TRBV3-2; d_call: TRBD2; cdr3_nt: TGTGCCAGCAGCCAAGGGCTAGCGGAGGTGGATACGCAGTATTTT; cdr3_aa: CASSQGLAEVDTQYF
j_call: TRBJ2-7; clone_size: -; v_call: TRBV12-3/TRBV12-4; d_call: -; cdr3_nt: TGTGCCAGCAGTCCAGACAGCTACGAGCAGTACTTC; cdr3_aa: CASSPDSYEQYF
j_call: TRBJ2-7; clone_size: -; v_call: TRBV3-1/TRBV3-2; d_call: TRBD2; cdr3_nt: TGTGCCAGCAGCCAAGCCCTTTCCCTAGCGGGTGTTCCCTACGAGCAGTACTTC; cdr3_aa: CASSQALSLAGVPYEQYF
j_call: TRBJ2-5; clone_size: -; v_call: TRBV5-1; d_call: TRBD1; cdr3_nt: TGCGCCAGCAGCTTAGGGGACAGCCGAACCCAGTACTTC; cdr3_aa: CASSLGDSRTQYF
j_call: TRBJ1-2; clone_size: -; v_call: TRBV5-1; d_call: -; cdr3_nt: TGCGCCAGCAGCTTACAGGCATCCCTTTATTCATATGGCTACACCTTC; cdr3_aa: CASSLQASLYSYGYTF
j_call: TRBJ1-2; clone_size: -; v_call: TRBV11-2; d_call: -; cdr3_nt: TGTGCCAGCAGCTTAGTGGAGGGTCGCGGCTACACCTTC; cdr3_aa: CASSLVEGRGYTF
j_call: TRBJ2-2; clone_size: -; v_call: TRBV28; d_call: TRBD2; cdr3_nt: TGTGCCAGCACCCCTAGCGGGAGGTTCGGGGAGCTGTTTTTT; cdr3_aa: CASTPSGRFGELFF
j_call: TRBJ2-1; clone_size: once; v_call: TRBV3-1/TRBV3-2; d_call: TRBD2; cdr3_nt: TGTGCCAGCAGCTCTTCCCTAGCGGGAGGAAGAAATGAGCAGTTCTTC; cdr3_aa: CASSSSLAGGRNEQFF
j_call: TRBJ2-7; clone_size: -; v_call: TRBV5-4; d_call: -; cdr3_nt: TGTGCCAGCAGCCCGCCCGGACAAGATGAGCAGTACTTC; cdr3_aa: CASSPPGQDEQYF
j_call: TRBJ2-7; clone_size: -; v_call: TRBV15; d_call: TRBD2; cdr3_nt: TGTGCCGTAGCCGGGACTAGCGGCTCCTACGAGCAGTACTTC; cdr3_aa: CAVAGTSGSYEQYF
j_call: TRBJ1-6; clone_size: -; v_call: TRBV30; d_call: TRBD1; cdr3_nt: TGTGCCTGGAGTGTGGGACAGGGTAATTCACCCCTCCACTTT; cdr3_aa: CAWSVGQGNSPLHF
j_call: TRBJ1-6; clone_size: -; v_call: TRBV13; d_call: -; cdr3_nt: TGTGCCAGCAGCTTAGTACCCTTGGGCAGGGAGGGGAATTCACCCCTCCACTTT; cdr3_aa: CASSLVPLGREGNSPLHF
j_call: TRBJ1-4; clone_size: -; v_call: TRBV28; d_call: -; cdr3_nt: TGTGCCAGCCAAGGGAGCCAGGCGGGGTTTAATGAAAAACTGTTTTTT; cdr3_aa: CASQGSQAGFNEKLFF
j_call: TRBJ2-3; clone_size: -; v_call: TRBV19; d_call: TRBD1; cdr3_nt: TGTGCCAGTAGTTCCGGGACAGGGGTTTCAGATACGCAGTATTTT; cdr3_aa: CASSSGTGVSDTQYF
j_call: TRBJ2-7; clone_size: -; v_call: TRBV30; d_call: -; cdr3_nt: TGTGCCTGGATCGGACTAGGGGGCGAGCAGTACTTC; cdr3_aa: CAWIGLGGEQYF
j_call: TRBJ1-6; clone_size: -; v_call: TRBV6-5; d_call: -; cdr3_nt: TGTGCCAGCAGTTACTCCCATCAGGGTGCCAATTCACCCCTCCACTTT; cdr3_aa: CASSYSHQGANSPLHF
j_call: TRBJ2-7; clone_size: -; v_call: TRBV6-6; d_call: TRBD1; cdr3_nt: TGTGCCGCAGGGGGCGGGTGGTCCTACGAGCAGTACTTC; cdr3_aa: CAAGGGWSYEQYF
j_call: TRBJ1-4; clone_size: -; v_call: TRBV5-4; d_call: -; cdr3_nt: TGTGCCAGCAGCCCCCCGGGAGGAAAACTGTTTTTT; cdr3_aa: CASSPPGGKLFF
j_call: TRBJ2-5; clone_size: -; v_call: TRBV18; d_call: -; cdr3_nt: TGTGCCAGCCAGGACTCCCTTCAAGAGACCCAGTACTTC; cdr3_aa: CASQDSLQETQYF
j_call: TRBJ1-1; clone_size: few; v_call: TRBV6-5; d_call: -; cdr3_nt: TGTGCCAGCAGTTACTCTTGGGCGATGAACACTGAAGCTTTCTTT; cdr3_aa: CASSYSWAMNTEAFF
j_call: TRBJ1-1; clone_size: -; v_call: TRBV7-9; d_call: TRBD1; cdr3_nt: TGTGCCAGCAGCTTCTTCGGGGGGACAGGGTTCATGAACACTGAAGCTTTCTTT; cdr3_aa: CASSFFGGTGFMNTEAFF
j_call: TRBJ2-7; clone_size: -; v_call: TRBV4-1; d_call: TRBD2; cdr3_nt: TGCGCCAGCAGCCAAGATGCGGGACTAGCGGGAGGTTTGGACGAGCAGTACTTC; cdr3_aa: CASSQDAGLAGGLDEQYF
j_call: TRBJ2-7; clone_size: -; v_call: TRBV21-1; d_call: -; cdr3_nt: TGTGCCTCCCGGGTCTCAAGCTCCTACGAGCAGTACTTC; cdr3_aa: CASRVSSSYEQYF
j_call: TRBJ2-1; clone_size: -; v_call: TRBV18; d_call: -; cdr3_nt: TGTGCCAGCTCACCACTTGCAACCGGGATTGGGATGGATGAGCAGTTCTTC; cdr3_aa: CASSPLATGIGMDEQFF
j_call: TRBJ1-6; clone_size: -; v_call: TRBV19; d_call: -; cdr3_nt: TGTGCCACCTCGACAGGACGCCTTAATTCACCCCTCCACTTT; cdr3_aa: CATSTGRLNSPLHF
j_call: TRBJ1-6; clone_size: -; v_call: TRBV10-3; d_call: TRBD1; cdr3_nt: TGTGCCATCGCCGGGACAGGGGAGGGTTCACCCCTCCACTTT; cdr3_aa: CAIAGTGEGSPLHF
j_call: TRBJ2-1; clone_size: -; v_call: TRBV7-2; d_call: TRBD2; cdr3_nt: TGTGCCAGCAGCTCCTCACTAGCGGGGGGGCCCAATGAGCAGTTCTTC; cdr3_aa: CASSSSLAGGPNEQFF
j_call: TRBJ1-6; clone_size: -; v_call: TRBV30; d_call: TRBD1; cdr3_nt: TGTGCCCTCGATATCGACAGGGAGCTTTCACCCCTCCACTTT; cdr3_aa: CALDIDRELSPLHF
j_call: TRBJ2-3; clone_size: -; v_call: TRBV30; d_call: TRBD1; cdr3_nt: TGTGCCTGGAGTACGGGACAGGGCTCAGATACGCAGTATTTT; cdr3_aa: CAWSTGQGSDTQYF
j_call: TRBJ1-2; clone_size: -; v_call: TRBV18; d_call: -; cdr3_nt: TGTGCCAGCTCACCACCTGAAGGGGGCTATGGCTACACCTTC; cdr3_aa: CASSPPEGGYGYTF
j_call: TRBJ1-1; clone_size: -; v_call: TRBV27; d_call: -; cdr3_nt: TGTGCCAGCAGTTTAGATGGCCCCTCCAACACTGAAGCTTTCTTT; cdr3_aa: CASSLDGPSNTEAFF
j_call: TRBJ1-1; clone_size: -; v_call: TRBV6-5; d_call: -; cdr3_nt: TGTGCCAGCAGTTACTCCCTTAACACTGAAGCTTTCTTT; cdr3_aa: CASSYSLNTEAFF
j_call: TRBJ2-1; clone_size: -; v_call: TRBV6-1; d_call: -; cdr3_nt: TGTGCCAGCAGTGATATGGGCGGGAACATCAATGAGCAGTTCTTC; cdr3_aa: CASSDMGGNINEQFF